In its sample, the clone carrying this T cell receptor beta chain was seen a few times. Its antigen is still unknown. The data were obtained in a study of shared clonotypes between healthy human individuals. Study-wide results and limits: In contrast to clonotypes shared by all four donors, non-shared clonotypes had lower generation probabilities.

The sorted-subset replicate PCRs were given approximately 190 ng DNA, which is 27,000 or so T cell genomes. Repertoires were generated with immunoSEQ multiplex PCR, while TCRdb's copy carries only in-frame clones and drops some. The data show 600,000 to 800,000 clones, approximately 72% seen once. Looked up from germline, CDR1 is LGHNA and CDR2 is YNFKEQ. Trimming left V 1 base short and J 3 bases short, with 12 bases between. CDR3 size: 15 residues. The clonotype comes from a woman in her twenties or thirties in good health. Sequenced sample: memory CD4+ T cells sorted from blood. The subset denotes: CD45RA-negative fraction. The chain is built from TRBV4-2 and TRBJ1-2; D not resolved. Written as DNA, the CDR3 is TGTGCCAGCAGCCAAGGGACCCAGCGGGACTATGGCTACACCTTC. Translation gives CASSQGTQRDYGYTF.